This paragraph covers one T cell receptor (beta chain) sequence. The data were taken from a study of T cell changes during pregnancy in multiple sclerosis. Germline CDR1 reads MDHEN; CDR2 reads SYDVKM. The CDR3 is 17 residues long. The J segment lost 4 bases and the V segment lost 6 bases, leaving 13 bases of the junction unmatched. TCRdb's table, derived via immunoSEQ multiplex PCR, lists solely in-frame clones and lacks some. The sample consists of tens of thousands of clones, roughly 90% of them appearing once. This chain links TRBV28 with TRBJ2-5, with 11 bases matching TRBD1. The material was peripheral blood, obtained in the first trimester of pregnancy. The clonotype originates from a female donor in good health, enrolled as a control in a pregnancy study. CDR3 nucleotide sequence: TGTGCCAGCAGGGGCGGGAGGACAGGGGGCTCGGTAGAGACCCAGTACTTC. Amino acid sequence: CASRGGRTGGSVETQYF.